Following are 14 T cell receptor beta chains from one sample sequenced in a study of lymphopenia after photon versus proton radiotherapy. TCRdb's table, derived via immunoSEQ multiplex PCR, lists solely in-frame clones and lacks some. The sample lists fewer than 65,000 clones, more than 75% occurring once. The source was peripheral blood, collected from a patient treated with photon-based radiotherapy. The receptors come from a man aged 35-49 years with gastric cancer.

The CDR3 nucleotides read TGTGCCAGCAGGGAGAGGGGGACAGGAGGAGCGGAGACCCAGTACTTC. Its translation: CASRERGTGGAETQYF. The rearrangement links TRBV28 to TRBJ2-5, with TRBD1 matching over 8 bases. Germline V gene sequence: CDR1 MDHEN, CDR2 SYDVKM. V was pared by 6 bases and J by 5 bases, with 14 bases of the junction left unmatched. The CDR3 spans 16 residues.

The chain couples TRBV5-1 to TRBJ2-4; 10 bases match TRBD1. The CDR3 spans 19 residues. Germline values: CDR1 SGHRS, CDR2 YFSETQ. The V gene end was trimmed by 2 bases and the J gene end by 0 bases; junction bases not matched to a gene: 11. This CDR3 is CASSLWGTGDLLAKNIQYF. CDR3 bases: TGCGCCAGCAGCTTATGGGGGACAGGGGACCTATTAGCCAAAAACATTCAGTACTTC.

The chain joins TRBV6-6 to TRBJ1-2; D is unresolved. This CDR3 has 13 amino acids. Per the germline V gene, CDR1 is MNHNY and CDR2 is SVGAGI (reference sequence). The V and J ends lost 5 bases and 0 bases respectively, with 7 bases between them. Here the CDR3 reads CASSQNSNYGYTF. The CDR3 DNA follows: TGTGCCAGCAGTCAAAACTCTAACTATGGCTACACCTTC.

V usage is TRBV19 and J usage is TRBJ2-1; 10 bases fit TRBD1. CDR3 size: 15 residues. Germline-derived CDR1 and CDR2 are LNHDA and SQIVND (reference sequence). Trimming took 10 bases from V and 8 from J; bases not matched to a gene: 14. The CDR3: CATTQDRGRSYEQFF. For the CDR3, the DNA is TGTGCCACCACACAAGACAGGGGGCGGTCTTATGAGCAGTTCTTC.

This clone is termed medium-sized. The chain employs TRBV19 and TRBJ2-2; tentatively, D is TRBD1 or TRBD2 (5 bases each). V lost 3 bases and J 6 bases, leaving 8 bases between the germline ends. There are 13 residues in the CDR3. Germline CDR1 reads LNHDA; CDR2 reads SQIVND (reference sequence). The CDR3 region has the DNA TGTGCCAGTAGTATTGGGGGTTCCGGGGAGCTGTTTTTT. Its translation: CASSIGGSGELFF.

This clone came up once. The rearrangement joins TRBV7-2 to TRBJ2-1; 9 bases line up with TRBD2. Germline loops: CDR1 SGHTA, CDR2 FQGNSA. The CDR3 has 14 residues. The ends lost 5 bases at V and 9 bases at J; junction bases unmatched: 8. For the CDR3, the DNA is TGTGCCAGCAGCCGTGGGACTAGCTATGGTGAGCAGTTCTTC. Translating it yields CASSRGTSYGEQFF.

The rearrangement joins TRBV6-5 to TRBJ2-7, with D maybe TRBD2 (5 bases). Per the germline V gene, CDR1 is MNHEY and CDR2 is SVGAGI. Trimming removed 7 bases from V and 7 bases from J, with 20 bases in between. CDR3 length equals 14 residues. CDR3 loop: CASTPGAVSGEQYF. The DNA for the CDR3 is TGTGCCAGCACCCCAGGAGCGGTCTCGGGGGAGCAGTACTTC.

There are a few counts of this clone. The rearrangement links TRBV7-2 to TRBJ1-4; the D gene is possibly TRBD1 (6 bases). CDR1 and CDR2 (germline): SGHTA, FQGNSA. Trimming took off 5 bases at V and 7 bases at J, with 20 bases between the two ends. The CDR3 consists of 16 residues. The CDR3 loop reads CASSPTTGAVGEKLFF. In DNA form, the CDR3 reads TGTGCCAGCAGCCCGACGACGGGGGCAGTTGGTGAAAAACTGTTTTTT.

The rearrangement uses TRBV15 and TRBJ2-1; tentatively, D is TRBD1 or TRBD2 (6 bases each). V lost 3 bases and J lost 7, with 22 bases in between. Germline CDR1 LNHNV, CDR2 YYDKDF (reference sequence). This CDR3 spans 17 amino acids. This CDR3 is CATSRSGTSGAGNEQFF. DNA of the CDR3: TGTGCCACCAGCAGGTCCGGAACCTCGGGGGCAGGAAATGAGCAGTTCTTC.

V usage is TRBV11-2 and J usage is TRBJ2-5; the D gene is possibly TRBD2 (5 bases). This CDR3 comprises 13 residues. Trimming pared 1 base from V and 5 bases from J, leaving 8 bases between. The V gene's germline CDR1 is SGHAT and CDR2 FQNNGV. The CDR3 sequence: CASSLGGVETQYF. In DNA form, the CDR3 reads TGTGCCAGCAGCTTAGGGGGAGTGGAGACCCAGTACTTC.

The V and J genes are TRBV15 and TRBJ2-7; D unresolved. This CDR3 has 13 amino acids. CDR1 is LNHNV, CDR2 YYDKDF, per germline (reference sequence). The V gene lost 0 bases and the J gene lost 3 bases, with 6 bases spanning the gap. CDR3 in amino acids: CATSRDSHYEQYF. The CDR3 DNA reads TGTGCCACCAGCAGAGATAGCCACTACGAGCAGTACTTC.

CDR3 coding DNA: TGTGCCAGCAGCTTATCGGGGAACACTGAAGCTTTCTTT. Its translation is CASSLSGNTEAFF. V gene TRBV7-3 combines with J gene TRBJ1-1, with D unresolved. This CDR3 contains 13 residues. V shed 2 bases and J shed 1 base, with 5 bases lying between them. Per the germline V gene, CDR1 is SGHTA and CDR2 is FQGTGA.

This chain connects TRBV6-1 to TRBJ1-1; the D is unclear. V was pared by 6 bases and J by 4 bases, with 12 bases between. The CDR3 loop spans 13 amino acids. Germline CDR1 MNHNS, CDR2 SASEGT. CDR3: CASRNSEGTEAFF. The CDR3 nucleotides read TGTGCCAGCAGAAACAGTGAGGGCACTGAAGCTTTCTTT.

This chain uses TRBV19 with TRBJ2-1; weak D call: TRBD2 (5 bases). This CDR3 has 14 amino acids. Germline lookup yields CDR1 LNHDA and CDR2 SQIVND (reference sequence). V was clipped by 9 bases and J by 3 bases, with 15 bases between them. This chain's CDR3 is CARRLWQFYNEQFF. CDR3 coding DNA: TGTGCCAGGCGACTATGGCAGTTCTACAATGAGCAGTTCTTC. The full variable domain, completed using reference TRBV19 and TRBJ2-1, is DGGITQSPKYLFRKEGQNVTLSCEQNLNHDAMYWYRQDPGQGLRLIYYSQIVNDFQKGDIAEGYSVSREKKESFPLTVTSAQKNPTAFYLCARRLWQFYNEQFFGPGTRLTVL.